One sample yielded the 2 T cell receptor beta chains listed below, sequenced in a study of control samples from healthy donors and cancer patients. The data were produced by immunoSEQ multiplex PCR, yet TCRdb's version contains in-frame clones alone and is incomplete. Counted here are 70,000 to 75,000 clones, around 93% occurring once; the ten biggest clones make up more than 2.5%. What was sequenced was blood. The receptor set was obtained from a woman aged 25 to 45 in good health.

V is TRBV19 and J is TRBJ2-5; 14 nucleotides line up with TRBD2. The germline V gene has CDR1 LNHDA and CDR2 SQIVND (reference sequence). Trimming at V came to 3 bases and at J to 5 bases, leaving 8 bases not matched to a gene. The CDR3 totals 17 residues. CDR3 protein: CASSMTSGGATVETQYF. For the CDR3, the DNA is TGTGCCAGTAGTATGACTAGCGGGGGGGCTACGGTCGAGACCCAGTACTTC.

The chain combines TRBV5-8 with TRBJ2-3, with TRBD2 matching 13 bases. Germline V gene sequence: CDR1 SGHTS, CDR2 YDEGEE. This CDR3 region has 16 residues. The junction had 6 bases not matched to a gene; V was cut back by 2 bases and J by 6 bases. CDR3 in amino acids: CASSLSLAGGSDTQYF. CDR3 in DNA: TGTGCCAGCAGCTTATCACTAGCGGGGGGGAGTGATACGCAGTATTTT.